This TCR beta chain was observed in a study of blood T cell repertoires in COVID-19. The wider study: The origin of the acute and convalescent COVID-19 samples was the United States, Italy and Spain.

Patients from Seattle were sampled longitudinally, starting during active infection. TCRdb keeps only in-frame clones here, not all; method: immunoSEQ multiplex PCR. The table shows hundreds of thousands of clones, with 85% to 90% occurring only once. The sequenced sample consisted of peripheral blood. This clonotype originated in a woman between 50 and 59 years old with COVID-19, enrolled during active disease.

The CDR3 here is CASRESGGEYEQYF. The DNA for the CDR3 is TGCGCCAGCAGGGAAAGCGGGGGGGAATACGAGCAGTACTTC. The genes are TRBV10-2 and TRBJ2-7, with 10 nucleotides matching TRBD2. The CDR3 loop spans 14 amino acids. CDR1 is WSHSY and CDR2 is SAAADI in the germline V gene. With V trimmed by 6 bases and J by 4 bases, 6 bases remained unmatched.